This entry is about one T cell receptor (beta chain). The target antigen is unknown. The CDR3 has 14 residues. The sample is drawn from a study of blood T cells in healthy people across ages. Study-level findings and limits: What prevented conclusive comparison of naive and antigen-experienced cells was that PBMCs were unsorted. Unknown CMV status may confound age-related changes in expanded clones. TCR beta diversity per million T cells fell roughly linearly with age.

The donors, healthy Caucasians from Russia, were aged 6 to 90. Sample-barcoded 5' priming and a J-beta primer mix drove a second PCR of roughly 6 to 12 cycles. TCRdb passed the 5' RACE reads through MiXCR, listing each CDR3 protein once. Altogether 800,000 to 900,000 distinct CDR3 sequences are present, around 62% being singletons, with the ten largest covering 28%. The sample consisted of blood. The V call is TRBV21-1, the J call TRBJ2-7. TRBV21-1 is a pseudogene. This clonotype was sampled from a young man in good health. The CDR3 DNA is TGTGCCAGCAGCATTCGCAGTAACTCCTACGAGCAGTACTTC. This encodes CASSIRSNSYEQYF.